Included here is one TCR beta chain sequence, with context. Its antigen is currently unknown. This sample was included in a study of cytotoxic CD8 clonotypes in ibrutinib-treated CLL. Study background: For this cohort, patients were 10 to 11 relapsed/refractory and 15 treatment-naive, while 17 were IGHV unmutated. On average, more than 85,000 productive rearrangements and 260,000 or so productive templates per sample. Regarding the study as a whole: Clonality rose at ibrutinib response, held steady in sustained remission, and fell toward baseline at progression.

The germline V gene encodes CDR1 MGHRA and CDR2 YSYEKL. After removal of 1 base from V and 3 bases from J, the junction contained 4 bases not matched to a gene. The length of the CDR3 is 18 residues. Investigators sought sequencing depths of between 1 in 200,000 and 1 in 1 million T cells. Clones were sequenced by immunoSEQ multiplex PCR, and TCRdb holds only the in-frame ones, with some missing. The sample carries 150,000 to 250,000 clones, over 55% recorded once. The V call is TRBV4-1, the J call TRBJ2-1; 15 bases line up with TRBD2. The sequencing here drew on PBMCs, taken after 24 months of ibrutinib treatment. The clonotype was recovered from a human donor with chronic lymphocytic leukemia. The CDR3 DNA reads TGCGCCAGCAGCCAAGTGGGACTAGCGGGAGGAAACTACAATGAGCAGTTCTTC. This encodes CASSQVGLAGGNYNEQFF.